This TCR beta chain was captured by sequencing in a study of T cells in Graves' hyperthyroidism and ophthalmopathy. In this sample, this clonotype turned up many times. From RNA transcripts, TCR beta CDR3 regions were amplified. RT-PCR in the first round (using the HTBI primer set) targeted the TCR CDR3. TCRdb reprocessed the multiplex PCR reads with MiXCR, giving one entry per CDR3 protein. The repertoire holds over 500,000 distinct CDR3 sequences, 12% to 15% seen once, with about 15% in the top ten. Germline CDR1 DFQATT, CDR2 SNEGSKA (reference sequence). The CDR3 has 17 residues. The trim removed 5 bases at V and 5 bases at J, leaving 18 bases unmatched.

The rearrangement links TRBV20-1 to TRBJ2-5; 9 bases are shared with TRBD2. Sequenced sample: blood. The sequence was collected from a woman aged 40-49 years with Graves' hyperthyroidism. For the CDR3, the DNA is TGCAGTGCTCCCGGGAAATCTTTGGCTAGCGGGACGGAGACCCAGTACTTC. Protein product: CSAPGKSLASGTETQYF.